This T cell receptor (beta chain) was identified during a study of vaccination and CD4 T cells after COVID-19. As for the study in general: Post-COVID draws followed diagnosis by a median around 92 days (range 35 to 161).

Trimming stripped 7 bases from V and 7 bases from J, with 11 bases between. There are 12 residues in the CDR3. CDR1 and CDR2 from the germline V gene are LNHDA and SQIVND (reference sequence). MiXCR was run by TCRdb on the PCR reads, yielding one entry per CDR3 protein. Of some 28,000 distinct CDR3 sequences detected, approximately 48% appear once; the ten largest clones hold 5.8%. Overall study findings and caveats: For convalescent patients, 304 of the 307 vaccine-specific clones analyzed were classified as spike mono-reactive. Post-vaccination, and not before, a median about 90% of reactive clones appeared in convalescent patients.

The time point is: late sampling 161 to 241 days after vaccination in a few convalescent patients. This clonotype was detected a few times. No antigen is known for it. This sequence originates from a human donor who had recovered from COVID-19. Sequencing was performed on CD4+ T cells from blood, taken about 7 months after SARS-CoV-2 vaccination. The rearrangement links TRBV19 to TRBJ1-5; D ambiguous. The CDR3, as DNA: TGTGCCAGTACAACCCCCGGACAGCCCCAGCATTTT. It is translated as CASTTPGQPQHF. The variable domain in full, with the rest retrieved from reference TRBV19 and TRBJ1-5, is DGGITQSPKYLFRKEGQNVTLSCEQNLNHDAMYWYRQDPGQGLRLIYYSQIVNDFQKGDIAEGYSVSREKKESFPLTVTSAQKNPTAFYLCASTTPGQPQHFGDGTRLSIL.